One T cell receptor (beta chain) is described in this entry. The data were obtained in a study of beta chain features in type 1 diabetes. Isolated RNA was reverse transcribed in full, so expressed TCRB transcripts were sequenced. Profiling relied on immunoSEQ multiplex PCR, and the TCRdb table lists in-frame clones only, not all of them. The sample consists of about 200,000 clones, about 11% of them appearing once. Per germline, CDR1 SGHDT and CDR2 YYEEEE. The CDR3 runs to 13 residues. V lost 4 bases, J lost 4 bases, and 9 bases lay in between. The sequence was obtained from a man in his late teens or twenties in good health. The chain combines TRBV5-6 with TRBJ2-1; D is tentatively TRBD1 or TRBD2 (5 bases each). Sequences were obtained from central memory CD4+ T cells from blood. The CDR3: CASSPGRYNEQFF. The CDR3 DNA reads TGTGCCAGCAGCCCGGGGCGTTACAATGAGCAGTTCTTC.